This TCR beta chain was obtained from a study of CD8+ T cells in alopecia areata. As for the study in general: Treatment ran 6 to 18 months, with 6 months of follow-up afterward. Whole-study findings and limits: The presence of one nonresponder keeps the tie between baseline CD8+ expansion and response uncertain. Scalp specimens additionally yield sequences from normal skin's resident alphabeta T cells.

Treatment: oral pan-JAK inhibitor, 5-10 mg twice daily. The CDR3 extends over 16 amino acids. The ends were cut back, 2 bases at V and 4 bases at J, with 14 bases in the middle. Germline V gene sequence: CDR1 SGHAT, CDR2 FQNNGV. A word on this clone: Its target is not known.

TCR sequencing used cDNA made by reverse transcription of extracted RNA. Using immunoSEQ multiplex PCR, the repertoire was profiled, and TCRdb retains in-frame clones only, with some absent. Here the sample spans 90,000 to 130,000 clones, around 50% being singletons. The sequences come from CD8+ T cells sorted from blood, collected at week 24, from a patient treated with tofacitinib. The TCR sequence derives from a human donor with alopecia areata. This sequence joins TRBV11-2 and TRBJ2-2; D uncertain. Here the CDR3 DNA reads TGTGCCAGCAGCTTACCGCCAGCCAGTTTCACCGGGGAGCTGTTTTTT. Translated: CASSLPPASFTGELFF.